This TCR beta chain came from a study of blood T cell repertoires in COVID-19. Here immunoSEQ multiplex PCR was the method, and the copy in TCRdb shows in-frame clones only, minus some. The sample lists about 69,000 clones, approximately 82% seen once, with more than 9.5% in the top ten. The sequencing input was peripheral blood. This clonotype was obtained from a woman older than 75 with acute or convalescent COVID-19.

The CDR3 sequence: CASSLGSRGSYEQYF. As DNA, the CDR3 is TGTGCCAGCAGCTTAGGTTCTAGGGGTTCCTACGAGCAGTACTTC. The chain is built from TRBV11-2 and TRBJ2-7, with D tentatively TRBD1 (5 bases). The CDR3 is 15 residues long. Germline CDR1 is SGHAT and CDR2 is FQNNGV. Trimming took 1 base from V and 1 from J, leaving 11 bases between them.